This T cell receptor (beta chain) was identified in a study of T cell repertoires in urothelial bladder cancer (dated by TCRdb to between 2018 and 2021). Some background on the complete study: Of the roughly 12 resected lesions, three were clinically staged as cT0, three as cTa, three as cT1 and three as cT2 or greater. Twelve patients who had bladder lesions and were undergoing transurethral resection were prospectively identified. About twelve resected bladder lesions, made up of urothelial carcinoma (UC+) and benign (UC-) specimens, were studied. In the study, clonality of the TCR repertoire in bladder tumors was compared against clonality in benign bladder inflammation.

Study-level results and caveats: Fewer T cells were found in urothelial carcinoma specimens than in benign specimens, with medians of about 5,000 and 25,000, respectively. A median tumor infiltrating lymphocyte percentage of 2% was observed in carcinoma specimens, compared with approximately 12% in benign specimens. In carcinoma specimens a single T-cell clone made up as much as 17% of infiltrating lymphocytes, compared with roughly 2% in benign specimens.

With regard to this clone: Its antigen remains unidentified. Base qualities are not provided; no much larger clone lies one nucleotide away.

The TCR beta chain CDR3 region was sequenced with the immunoSEQ assay. Per the original workflow: For every specimen, the T-cell fraction, clonal dominance and maximum TCR clone frequency were calculated. Not all clones reach the TCRdb copy of this immuneACCESS table, which keeps in-frame sequences only. Checked studies attribute under half of the gap to unresolved V genes and leave the rest unexplained. Clone size and V and J calls were adopted from that table, with D and trimming inferred from the DNA. For this sample the table gives over 10,000 clones, of which around two thirds were detected only once. The ten largest clones represent around 9.5% of the sample. Inclusive of the bounding cysteine and phenylalanine, the CDR3 is 15 residues long. Just the 45-base CDR3 DNA is kept, in frame starting at base 1. The germline V gene supplies CDR1 SGHRS and CDR2 YFSETQ. Unmatched junction bases come to 5, with V trimmed by 4 bases and J by 1 base.

At transurethral resection, specimens of the bladder lesions were collected and then stored at -80C. DNA was isolated from bladder specimens obtained during transurethral resection. The V gene is TRBV5-1 and the J gene is TRBJ1-5; 7 bases in between match TRBD1. Sequencing was performed on tumor-infiltrating cells from bladder cancer. This receptor was obtained from a human donor with urothelial carcinoma. The CDR3 sequence is CASSRTGQSNQPQHF. The bases are TGCGCCAGCAGCCGGACAGGTCAAAGCAATCAGCCCCAGCATTTT.